The entry that follows covers one TCR beta chain sequence. These data originate in a study of blood T cell repertoires in COVID-19. Study as a whole: The United States, Italy and Spain were the sources of the acute and convalescent COVID-19 samples. The cDNA or gDNA used as material had been derived from T cells, B-cell-depleted T cells, or PBMCs.

Original data processing: Reference gene primer amplification in the assay estimated nucleated cell counts. Data came from immunoSEQ multiplex PCR; TCRdb stores just in-frame clones and leaves some out. The D gene and trimming were derived from the DNA, and the V and J assignments and clone size from that table. This sample has some 200,000 clones, with 88% found just once. Germline CDR1 MGHRA, CDR2 YSYEKL. Trimming pared 3 bases from V and 5 bases from J, leaving 12 bases between. CDR3 length: 14 amino acids. The chain combines TRBV4-1 with TRBJ2-3; D possibly corresponds to TRBD1 (5 bases). Sequenced: peripheral blood. This sequence was found in a man between 18 and 29 years old with active or convalescent COVID-19. DNA of the CDR3: TGCGCCAGCAGCCACCGTCAGGGCAAAGATACGCAGTATTTT. Translated, it gives CASSHRQGKDTQYF.